This T cell receptor beta chain was sequenced in a study of cytomegalovirus exposure and HLA in healthy donors (dated by TCRdb to about 2017). Notes on the research overall: An earlier analysis of a few hundred of the donors reported 276 Gb of sequence data and 95 million to 140 million unique TCR beta sequences obtained from roughly 180 million T cells. Approximately 300 gigabases of sequencing data and 70 million to 95 million unique TCR sequences made up an early release that covered approximately 700 HLA-typed donors. Among the roughly 400 genotyped donors, around 79% belonged to the genetic ancestry cluster associated with self-reported Caucasian donors. The aim of the study was to test whether cataloging public T cell receptors could identify signatures of past pathogen exposure. The T cell repertoires of some 700 subjects were profiled by immunosequencing and related to cytomegalovirus serostatus. Along with the 666-subject first cohort, a separate validation cohort of 120 different subjects was used. To predict cytomegalovirus infection status, the study combined high-throughput TCR immunosequencing, statistical association of individual TCRs with disease status, and machine learning. In a later analysis, previously published TCR beta repertoires from 600 to 850 donors were re-analyzed and high-resolution HLA genotyping was added so that TCR occurrence patterns could be studied. Rather than drawing on any new phenotypic data, the later analysis identified candidate immune exposures from TCR beta sequences and the way those sequences occurred across donors. An earlier analysis of around 640 of the donors used high-throughput TCR beta sequencing to judge whether each TCR beta V gene segment behaved as functional or pseudogenic. Donor age, sex, ethnicity and CMV serostatus were compiled alongside the repertoire data. A later genetic analysis took genome-wide SNP genotypes for about 55% of the roughly 670 donors and used that subset as a discovery cohort. Every repertoire in the discovery cohort had been generated on one and the same sequencing platform. HLA typing covered class I and class II loci at four-digit resolution. Typing coverage differed by locus: A, B, C, DRB1 and DQB1 were typed in roughly 620-630 donors, DQA1 in 500 to 550, DPA1 in 600 to 610, and DPB1 in just under 490. Four to six DR-DQ haplotypes were handled as single units for association and clustering, since linkage in the cohort was strong. Among some 410 genotyped donors of the cohort, an average of approximately 200,000 unique TCR beta nucleotide sequences was sequenced per donor, of which about 20% were non-productive.

In its sample, this clone was seen once. No antigen is known for it. Within one base of it there is no much larger clone, and no base qualities were kept. The research as a whole found: A later analysis found that most CMV-associated TCR beta chains appeared HLA-restricted, with HLA associations seemingly driven largely by CMV exposure. According to the authors, the approach could potentially be generalized to other disease states and immunological phenotypes. A few of the identified cytomegalovirus-associated TCR beta chains were confirmed in vitro to be specific for cytomegalovirus antigens. A further reported finding was that TCR beta sequences accurately predicted the HLA-A and HLA-B alleles for most subjects in the first cohort. The classifier was reported to diagnose cytomegalovirus status with high specificity and sensitivity in both the original and validation cohorts. Compared with the roughly 700-donor mean, donors in an Asian-associated ancestry cluster had fewer N-insertions in productive TCRs, according to a later genetic analysis. The presence/absence analyses assumed that sequencing depth was roughly uniform across donors, and that assumption may not be true. Because some donors lacked HLA typing at each locus, the association tests relied only on the typed subset. While some public TCRs were present in many individuals, most TCR sequences turned up only very rarely across donors. At a false discovery rate of 0.05, a later analysis linked about 17,000 TCR beta sequences to specific HLA alleles. In the study, about 150 TCR beta chains were listed as associated with cytomegalovirus. Roughly 17 rarely observed V segments, including chromosome 9 orphons, were excluded from the earlier analysis of almost 600 of the donors because counts were too low. Correlated functional status among segregating V segments might reflect linkage disequilibrium, but an unknown experimental factor could not be ruled out. In this cohort, only TCR beta chains were sequenced, and detectable features were limited by the absence of alpha or paired-chain data. When HLA alleles, especially DR and DQ, strongly co-occurred, TCR associations were difficult to assign to individual alleles. A later genetic analysis associated a missense DCLRE1C variant with V-gene and J-gene trimming of TCR beta chains, and an independent cohort replicated the association. A cluster of highly shared sequence variants was judged likely to be a technical artifact of the sequencing pipeline. The only immune exposure information available for the cohort was CMV serostatus. A later analysis reported that several top co-occurrence clusters appeared linked to parvovirus B19, influenza, CMV and Epstein-Barr virus. A later analysis found that TCR association rates varied across HLA loci, with DRB1 alleles showing the most associated TCRs and HLA-C alleles the fewest. Some IMGT-functional V segments, including TRBV6-2 and TRBV6-3, could not be distinguished by the 87-base-pair reads and were therefore excluded. Compared with equally common non-associated chains, HLA-associated TCR beta chains in a later analysis were more clonally expanded and had lower generation probabilities. Broadly in line with IMGT annotations, most TCR beta V segments showed up in productive rearrangements about 87% or about 30% of the time in an earlier analysis of approximately 600 of the donors.

The germline V gene provides CDR1 SGHAT and CDR2 FQNNGV. V lost 5 bases and J lost 1 base, and the count of bases not matched to a germline gene is 10. The CDR3, from cysteine to phenylalanine, totals 16 residues. Of the read, only the CDR3 DNA is kept; its 48 bases are in frame from base 1. To prepare the library, the immunoSEQ multiplex PCR assay was applied. The multiplex PCR relied on a mix of 60 forward primers for TCR Vbeta segments and 13 reverse primers for TCR Jbeta segments. A multiplex PCR assay on genomic DNA amplified the CDR3 region of rearranged TCR beta genes. The Illumina HiSeq System was used to sequence the amplified TCR beta libraries as 87-base-pair reads. The authors' analysis ran thus. In a later analysis, tens of millions of unique TCR beta chains were counted across the roughly 610 repertoires, and around 10 million of these chains were shared by at least two donors. To remove PCR and sequencing errors, raw reads were error-corrected and collapsed into unique sequences using a nearest-neighbor algorithm that merged closely related sequences. V, D and J gene segments were assigned by aligning CDR3 sequences to IMGT reference sequences. For a sequence to be retained, a match of at least six nucleotides was required to both a V gene segment and a J gene segment. A rearrangement was called productive if the CDR3 had no stop codons and remained in frame with V and J, and every other rearrangement was called non-productive. Following IMGT convention, CDR3 was defined as the stretch from the second conserved V-encoded cysteine up to the conserved J-encoded phenylalanine. The earlier analysis of 500 to 650 of the donors excluded any sequence lacking an unambiguous match to a single V gene segment. In an earlier analysis of some 590 of the donors, V segments were called functional above 56.7% productive rearrangements and were called segregating when the between-donor standard deviation exceeded 5%. A statistical classification framework was developed to diagnose cytomegalovirus status using the catalog of TCR beta chain sequences. In a later analysis, TCR nucleotide sequences were compared against IMGT/GENE-DB human TR gene sequences so that V and J genes could be assigned. Using the TCRdist pipeline, a later analysis assigned CDR3 sequences along with most-parsimonious VDJ recombination scenarios. In a later analysis, each TCR beta chain was defined by its CDR3 amino acid sequence together with its V-gene family, and reads lacking a unique V-gene family were excluded. As a way to deal with suspected cross-contamination and a sequencing artifact, a later analysis dropped roughly 600 nucleotide sequences that were highly shared and had low generation probability. In a later analysis, a clonal expansion index for each public chain was calculated from normalized within-repertoire ranks of inferred template counts. Generation probabilities in a later analysis came from a VDJ recombination model fitted to out-of-frame rearrangements, and those results were checked against IGoR. In a later analysis, hypergeometric tests were used to score TCR-TCR, TCR-HLA and TCR-CMV co-occurrence, with a repertoire-size bias correction applied to TCR pairs. To estimate false discovery rates, a later analysis permuted the HLA or CMV assignments 20 times. In a later analysis, co-occurring TCRs were grouped using DBSCAN, with TCRdist sequence similarity added in when clustering inside HLA-allele-positive subsets. Repertoires with fewer than 30,000 or more than 120,000 public chains were left out of co-occurrence clustering, as were several repertoires with anomalous nucleotide sharing. TCRdb retrieved this table from immuneACCESS and kept in-frame rearrangements only. Not all clones are present; in checked studies, unresolved V genes account for under half, and no reason is known for the remainder. V, J and clone size reflect that table, while D and trimming were determined from the DNA. The sample table shows some 270,000 clones, and roughly 80% are seen once. Clones ranked in the top ten supply about 0.28% of the sample.

The cohort comprised around 690 healthy bone marrow donors. Cohort members were all nominally healthy when sampled, although unrecorded immune exposures were likely present. The donor tested CMV seronegative, placing the donor among the approximately 360 seronegative members of the cohort. Every donor gave a peripheral blood sample, and the peripheral blood mononuclear cells from that sample were used for TCR beta sequencing. Genomic DNA was extracted from the blood cell samples with the Qiagen DNeasy Blood Extraction Kit. The source material was PBMCs. Here the chain combines TRBV11-2 and TRBJ2-7; 8 bases in the middle match TRBD1. The clonotype comes from a girl between 2 and 10 years old in good health and CMV-seronegative. DNA sequence: TGTGCCAGCAGCCCATATGGGCAGGGGGCGTCCTACGAGCAGTACTTC. It specifies CASSPYGQGASYEQYF.